Listed below are T cell receptor beta chains from one sample, sequenced in a study of cytomegalovirus exposure and HLA in healthy donors. The protocol was immunoSEQ multiplex PCR, while the TCRdb copy is restricted to in-frame clones and leaves out a portion. The data contain around 190,000 clones, approximately 80% of them singletons. Sequencing was performed on PBMCs. Every receptor here comes from a man aged 35-49 years in good health and CMV-seropositive. Each CDR3 is given with its conserved first and last residue. The D gene is left open where the match is weak. Not every row has a clone size; where given, it reads once, few, many or a size class.

J gene,D gene,clone size,V gene,CDR3 protein,CDR3 DNA
TRBJ1-5,TRBD1,NA,TRBV11-2,CASSLGGGQVYQPQHF,TGTGCCAGCAGCTTAGGAGGGGGACAGGTATATCAGCCCCAGCATTTT
TRBJ2-5,TRBD1,NA,TRBV5-1,CASSQGQGDGETQYF,TGCGCCAGCAGCCAGGGACAGGGGGACGGAGAGACCCAGTACTTC
TRBJ2-7,NA,NA,TRBV5-1,CASSSPAGGYEQYF,TGCGCCAGCAGCTCCCCGGCTGGGGGGTACGAGCAGTACTTC
TRBJ1-6,NA,NA,TRBV19,CASTRIGGRDNSPLHF,TGTGCCAGTACCCGGATAGGGGGTCGGGATAATTCACCCCTCCACTTT
TRBJ2-2,NA,NA,TRBV7-2,CASSSGTHTGELFF,TGTGCCAGCAGCTCCGGGACTCACACCGGGGAGCTGTTTTTT
TRBJ2-3,TRBD1,few,TRBV5-5,CASSPGQPDTQYF,TGTGCCAGCAGCCCGGGACAGCCGGATACGCAGTATTTT
TRBJ2-7,TRBD1,NA,TRBV7-9,CASSSDRGSYEQYF,TGTGCCAGCAGCTCGGACAGGGGGAGCTACGAGCAGTACTTC
TRBJ2-3,NA,NA,TRBV25-1,CASSESVRGVTDTQYF,TGTGCCAGCAGTGAATCGGTCAGGGGGGTCACAGATACGCAGTATTTT
TRBJ2-1,NA,NA,TRBV30,CAWSVQGRGIQFF,TGTGCCTGGAGTGTACAGGGCAGGGGAATTCAGTTCTTC
TRBJ1-1,NA,NA,TRBV6-5,CASSPAGTEAFF,TGTGCCAGCAGCCCCGCAGGAACTGAAGCTTTCTTT
TRBJ2-3,NA,once,TRBV9,CASSPSGGSTDTQYF,TGTGCCAGCAGCCCCTCGGGTGGTAGCACAGATACGCAGTATTTT
TRBJ2-2,TRBD1,NA,TRBV6-4,CASSGTGDTGELFF,TGTGCCAGCAGTGGGACAGGGGACACCGGGGAGCTGTTTTTT
TRBJ2-5,TRBD2,NA,TRBV27,CASSTGLAGGLETQYF,TGTGCCAGCAGCACGGGACTAGCGGGGGGGCTGGAGACCCAGTACTTC
TRBJ2-7,TRBD1,few,TRBV4-1,CASSPSGTVSYEQYF,TGCGCCAGCAGCCCCTCCGGGACAGTCTCCTACGAGCAGTACTTC
TRBJ1-2,TRBD1,NA,TRBV6-6,CASSKTGTGGFGYTF,TGTGCCAGCAGCAAGACCGGGACAGGGGGTTTTGGCTACACCTTC
TRBJ2-3,NA,NA,TRBV7-9,CASSPTALSSTDTQYF,TGTGCCAGCAGCCCGACAGCTCTCAGTAGCACAGATACGCAGTATTTT
TRBJ1-4,NA,NA,TRBV15,CATSRDRAGLEKLFF,TGTGCCACCAGCAGAGATCGTGCAGGACTTGAAAAACTGTTTTTT
TRBJ1-5,TRBD1,NA,TRBV10-2,CASSDGQGWNQPQHF,TGCGCCAGCAGCGATGGACAGGGCTGGAATCAGCCCCAGCATTTT
TRBJ2-1,TRBD2,once,TRBV2,CASIAGTSDEQFF,TGTGCCAGCATCGCCGGGACTAGCGATGAGCAGTTCTTC
TRBJ2-7,NA,once,TRBV5-6,CASSLRTGKEQYF,TGTGCCAGCAGCCTTCGGACCGGGAAGGAGCAGTACTTC
TRBJ1-5,NA,NA,TRBV2,CASSDSGIQQPQHF,TGTGCCAGCAGTGATTCGGGGATCCAGCAGCCCCAGCATTTT
TRBJ2-1,TRBD2,once,TRBV5-1,CASSPVTSINEQFF,TGCGCCAGCAGCCCCGTGACTAGCATCAATGAGCAGTTCTTC
TRBJ2-3,TRBD1,NA,TRBV11-3,CASSLRTGSGGDTQYF,TGTGCCAGCAGCTTAAGGACAGGGTCGGGTGGAGATACGCAGTATTTT
TRBJ2-7,TRBD1,once,TRBV5-1,CASSPQRQGWGEQYF,TGCGCCAGCAGCCCGCAAAGACAGGGTTGGGGCGAGCAGTACTTC
TRBJ2-5,NA,NA,TRBV9,CASSVVQGGQETQYF,TGTGCCAGCAGCGTAGTTCAGGGAGGACAAGAGACCCAGTACTTC
TRBJ1-2,NA,few,TRBV7-9,CASSSDSDYGYTF,TGTGCCAGCAGCTCGGACAGTGACTATGGCTACACCTTC
TRBJ2-2,NA,NA,TRBV7-6,CAVRLDANTGELFF,TGTGCCGTTCGACTAGACGCGAACACCGGGGAGCTGTTTTTT
TRBJ1-1,NA,NA,TRBV21-1,CASAKEPVNTEAFF,TGTGCCAGCGCCAAGGAGCCCGTGAACACTGAAGCTTTCTTT
TRBJ1-2,TRBD1,NA,TRBV6-5,CASSPRGVRGGYTF,TGTGCCAGCAGCCCCAGGGGGGTAAGGGGTGGCTACACCTTC
TRBJ1-1,NA,NA,TRBV2,CASSPQGRNTEAFF,TGTGCCAGCAGTCCACAGGGTAGGAACACTGAAGCTTTCTTT
TRBJ2-1,TRBD1,NA,TRBV7-8,CASSLALGQGVGEQFF,TGTGCCAGCAGCTTAGCGCTAGGACAGGGGGTTGGTGAGCAGTTCTTC
TRBJ2-1,TRBD2,NA,TRBV5-6,CASSPTSGSNEQFF,TGTGCCAGCAGCCCGACTAGCGGGAGCAATGAGCAGTTCTTC
TRBJ1-1,TRBD1,NA,TRBV6-5,CASSSPQGADTEAFF,TGTGCCAGCAGTTCCCCCCAGGGGGCTGACACTGAAGCTTTCTTT
TRBJ2-1,TRBD2,NA,TRBV19,CASSLRTSGRLQSSYNEQFF,TGTGCCAGTAGTCTGAGGACTAGCGGGAGGCTACAAAGCTCCTACAATGAGCAGTTCTTC
TRBJ1-5,NA,few,TRBV15,CATSLRTSRQPQHF,TGTGCCACCAGCCTCCGTACCTCCAGGCAGCCCCAGCATTTT
TRBJ2-3,NA,NA,TRBV7-2,CASSLSQGSDTQYF,TGTGCCAGCAGCTTATCCCAGGGGTCGGATACGCAGTATTTT
TRBJ2-3,TRBD1,NA,TRBV19,CATSTGESTDTQYF,TGTGCCACCTCCACAGGGGAGAGTACAGATACGCAGTATTTT
TRBJ2-3,TRBD2,NA,TRBV9,CASSTLAGVPDTQYF,TGTGCCAGCAGCACCCTAGCGGGAGTCCCAGATACGCAGTATTTT
TRBJ2-1,TRBD2,NA,TRBV27,CASSIQTSGSKYEQFF,TGTGCCAGCAGTATCCAGACTAGCGGGAGTAAGTATGAGCAGTTCTTC
TRBJ1-5,NA,NA,TRBV4-2,CASSQESGNSNQPQHF,TGTGCCAGCAGCCAAGAAAGCGGGAATAGCAATCAGCCCCAGCATTTT
TRBJ1-1,TRBD1,once,TRBV7-3,CASSPGQGETEAFF,TGTGCCAGCAGCCCAGGACAGGGGGAGACTGAAGCTTTCTTT
TRBJ1-1,NA,few,TRBV9,CASSPRHLNTEAFF,TGTGCCAGCAGCCCAAGACATTTGAACACTGAAGCTTTCTTT
TRBJ1-2,TRBD1,NA,TRBV25-1,CASSDPRVVGGAPGYTF,TGTGCCAGCAGTGATCCCCGAGTTGTAGGGGGCGCGCCAGGCTACACCTTC
TRBJ2-7,TRBD2,NA,TRBV5-5,CASSLEPGRAAEQYF,TGTGCCAGCAGCTTGGAACCCGGGAGGGCCGCCGAGCAGTACTTC
TRBJ1-5,NA,NA,TRBV28,CASSPGNQPQHF,TGTGCCAGCAGTCCAGGGAATCAGCCCCAGCATTTT
TRBJ2-7,TRBD2,NA,TRBV5-4,CASSLPGGSYEQYF,TGTGCCAGCAGCTTGCCGGGGGGATCCTACGAGCAGTACTTC
TRBJ2-7,NA,few,TRBV6-1,CASTGVRGYEQYF,TGTGCCAGCACGGGGGTTAGGGGCTACGAGCAGTACTTC
TRBJ1-1,NA,NA,TRBV18,CASSPNSELTTEAFF,TGTGCCAGCTCACCCAATTCGGAGCTGACCACTGAAGCTTTCTTT
TRBJ2-7,TRBD1,NA,TRBV5-4,CASSPSTGPYEQYF,TGTGCCAGCAGCCCATCGACAGGGCCTTACGAGCAGTACTTC
TRBJ2-3,TRBD2,NA,TRBV5-1,CASSTSGLANTQYF,TGCGCCAGCAGCACTAGCGGGTTGGCTAATACGCAGTATTTT
TRBJ1-1,NA,NA,TRBV4-1,CASSQVGAPVAFF,TGCGCCAGCAGCCAAGTTGGGGCCCCGGTGGCTTTCTTT
TRBJ2-5,TRBD1,few,TRBV5-1,CASRATGGRQETQYF,TGCGCCAGCAGGGCGACAGGGGGGCGCCAAGAGACCCAGTACTTC
TRBJ1-4,NA,NA,TRBV6-1,CASSGTHTNEKLFF,TGTGCCAGCAGCGGGACACATACTAATGAAAAACTGTTTTTT
TRBJ1-1,NA,few,TRBV19,CASSIRGQTNTEAFF,TGTGCCAGTAGTATCAGAGGACAGACCAACACTGAAGCTTTCTTT
TRBJ2-7,NA,NA,TRBV21-1,CASSNLAGGPYEQYF,TGTGCCAGCAGCAATTTGGCGGGAGGCCCCTACGAGCAGTACTTC